The 2 T cell receptor beta chains presented below share a single source sample, sequenced in a study of T cells in narcolepsy. Clones were read by immunoSEQ multiplex PCR, and TCRdb kept only the in-frame ones, dropping some. The sample lists tens of thousands of clones, around 83% seen once, with roughly 0.99% in the top ten. The material sequenced was CD45RA- memory CD4+ T cells from PBMCs. The receptors derive from a human donor with narcolepsy.

The chain is built from TRBV2 and TRBJ1-2, with D hard to call. The ends were cut back, 1 base at V and 10 bases at J, with 13 bases in the middle. The CDR3 totals 13 residues. CDR1 is SNHLY and CDR2 is FYNNEI in the germline V gene. This CDR3 is CASSEGGRAIYTF. DNA for the CDR3: TGTGCCAGCAGTGAAGGGGGAAGGGCGATCTACACCTTC.

This clone showed up just once. The V and J genes are TRBV23-1 and TRBJ1-1; no clear D gene. TRBV23-1 is an ORF; its function is uncertain. V was cut by 2 bases and J by 1 base, with 14 bases left in between. The CDR3 totals 16 residues. CDR3 region: CASSQALWTPNTEAFF. CDR3 in DNA: TGCGCCAGCAGTCAAGCCCTTTGGACTCCGAACACTGAAGCTTTCTTT.